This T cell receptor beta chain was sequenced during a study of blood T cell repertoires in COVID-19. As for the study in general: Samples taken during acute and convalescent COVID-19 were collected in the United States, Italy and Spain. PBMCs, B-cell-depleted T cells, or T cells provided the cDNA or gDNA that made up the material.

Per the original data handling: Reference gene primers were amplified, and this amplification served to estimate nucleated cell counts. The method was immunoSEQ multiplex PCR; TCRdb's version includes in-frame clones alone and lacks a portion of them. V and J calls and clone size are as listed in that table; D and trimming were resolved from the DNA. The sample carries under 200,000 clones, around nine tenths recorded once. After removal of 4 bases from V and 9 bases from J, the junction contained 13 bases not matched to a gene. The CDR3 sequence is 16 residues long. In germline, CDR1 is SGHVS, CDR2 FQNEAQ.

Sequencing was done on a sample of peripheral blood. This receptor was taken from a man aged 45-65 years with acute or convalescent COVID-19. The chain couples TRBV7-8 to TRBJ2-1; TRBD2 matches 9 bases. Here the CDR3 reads CASSWSGTSYSGEQFF. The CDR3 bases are TGTGCCAGCAGCTGGTCTGGGACTAGCTATTCGGGTGAGCAGTTCTTC.